This record covers a single T cell receptor (beta chain). This CDR3 has 15 amino acids. The V gene end was trimmed by 2 bases and the J gene end by 5 bases; junction bases not matched to a gene: 4. From germline, CDR1 is MNHNY and CDR2 SVGAGI (reference sequence). All donors qualified as healthy HIV-negative adults and had experienced no recent acute infections or vaccinations. Unsorted PBMC DNA went through sequencing on ten immunoSEQ deep assay plates. Libraries were prepared by immunoSEQ multiplex PCR; TCRdb keeps only in-frame clonotypes and omits some of them. The sample yields about 470,000 clones, roughly 83% seen once. The data were taken from a study of shared clonotypes between healthy human individuals.

Source material: PBMCs. The chain couples TRBV6-6 to TRBJ2-1; 9 nucleotides align to TRBD2. The TCR comes from a woman aged 40 to 50 in good health. Some clones in this sample may be carry-over from other donors' samples. The DNA for the CDR3 is TGTGCCAGCAGTTACGCTAGCGGGACGAACAATGAGCAGTTCTTC. Translation gives CASSYASGTNNEQFF.